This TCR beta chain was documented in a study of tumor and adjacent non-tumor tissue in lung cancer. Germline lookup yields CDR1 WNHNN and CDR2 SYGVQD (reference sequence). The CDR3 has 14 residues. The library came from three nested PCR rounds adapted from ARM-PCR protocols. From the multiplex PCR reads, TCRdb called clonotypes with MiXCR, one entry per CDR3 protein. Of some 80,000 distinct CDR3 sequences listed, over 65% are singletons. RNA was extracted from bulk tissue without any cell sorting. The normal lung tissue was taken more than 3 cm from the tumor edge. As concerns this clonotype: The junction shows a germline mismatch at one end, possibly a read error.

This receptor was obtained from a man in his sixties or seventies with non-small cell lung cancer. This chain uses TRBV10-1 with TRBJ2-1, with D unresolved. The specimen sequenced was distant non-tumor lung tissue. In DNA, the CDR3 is TGTGCCAACAGTGACGTTCAAACCGCTAATGAGCAGTTCTTC. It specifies CANSDVQTANEQFF.